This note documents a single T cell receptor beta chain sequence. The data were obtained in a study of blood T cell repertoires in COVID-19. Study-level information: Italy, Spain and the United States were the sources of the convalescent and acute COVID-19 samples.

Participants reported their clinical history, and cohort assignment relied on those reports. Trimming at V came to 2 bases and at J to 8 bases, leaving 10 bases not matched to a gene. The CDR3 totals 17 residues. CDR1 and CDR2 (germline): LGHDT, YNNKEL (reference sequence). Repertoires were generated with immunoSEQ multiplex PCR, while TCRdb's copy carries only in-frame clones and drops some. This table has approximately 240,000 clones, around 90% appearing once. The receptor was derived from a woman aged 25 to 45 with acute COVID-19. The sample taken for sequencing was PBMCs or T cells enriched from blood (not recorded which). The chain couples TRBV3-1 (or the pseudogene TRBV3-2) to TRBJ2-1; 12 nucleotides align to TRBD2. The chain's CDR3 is CASSQSRTSGIRDEQFF. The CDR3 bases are TGTGCCAGCAGCCAATCAAGGACTAGCGGGATCAGGGATGAGCAGTTCTTC.